The 7 T cell receptor beta chains presented below share a single source sample, sequenced in a study of T cell responses to AZD1222 COVID-19 vaccine. Sequencing was performed with immunoSEQ multiplex PCR; in TCRdb, only in-frame clones are kept and a portion is missing. The table shows about 200,000 clones, with about 92% occurring only once. The sample was peripheral blood, taken on day 0 of MenACWY control vaccination. These receptors were taken from an adult in good health.

Points on this clone: Other DNA sequences of this sample code for an identical CDR3. V and J are TRBV9 and TRBJ1-1; no clear D. Trimming left V 1 base short and J 1 base short, with 8 bases between. CDR1 SGDLS and CDR2 YYNGEE come from the germline V gene. The CDR3 runs 14 residues. The CDR3 DNA sequence: TGTGCCAGCAGCGTATTTGGTGGGAACACTGAAGCTTTCTTT. Amino acid sequence: CASSVFGGNTEAFF.

Details on this clone: Different DNA sequences within this sample yield the same CDR3. The chain couples TRBV6-1 to TRBJ2-7, with 9 nucleotides matching TRBD2. V lost 4 bases, J lost 6 bases, and 19 bases stayed unmatched. Germline assignment: CDR1 MNHNS and CDR2 SASEGT. The CDR3 is 18 amino acids. CDR3 region: CASSGRLRGGASRGEQYF. The CDR3 DNA sequence: TGTGCCAGCAGTGGACGTCTTCGCGGGGGGGCGTCTCGGGGCGAGCAGTACTTC.

This clone occurred once. At one end, the junction sequence differs from germline, possibly due to a read error. This sequence joins TRBV2 and TRBJ1-1, with TRBD1 identical over 7 bases. CDR3 length: 15 amino acids. Germline V lookup: CDR1 SNHLY, CDR2 FYNNEI. Here the CDR3 DNA reads TGTGCCAGCAGGGAAGACAGGGCGCAGAACACTGAAGCTTTCTTT. Protein product: CASREDRAQNTEAFF.

The chain recombines TRBV30 with TRBJ2-2; TRBD2 matches at 7 bases. V lost 4 bases, J lost 1 base, and 6 bases stayed unmatched. Germline V gene lookup returns CDR1 GTSNPN and CDR2 SVGIG (reference sequence). The CDR3 consists of 15 residues. The CDR3 loop is CAWNWGRVNTGELFF. The CDR3 coding sequence is TGTGCCTGGAATTGGGGGAGGGTGAACACCGGGGAGCTGTTTTTT.

This chain uses TRBV12-3 or TRBV12-4 with TRBJ1-1; D call uncertain. V was shortened by 3 bases and J by 6 bases, with 5 bases between the two germline ends. The CDR3 consists of 11 residues. The CDR3 is CASSLGPEAFF. CDR3 coding DNA: TGTGCCAGCAGTTTGGGCCCTGAAGCTTTCTTT.

This clone was counted once. The rearrangement uses TRBV7-8 and TRBJ1-2; maybe TRBD1 (5 bases). CDR3 length: 14 residues. V dropped 5 bases and J dropped 4 bases, with 14 bases sitting between them. Germline CDR1 is SGHVS and CDR2 is FQNEAQ. The CDR3 nucleotides read TGTGCCAGCAGCCCAGTCGGGGGGATCTATGGCTACACCTTC. Amino acid sequence: CASSPVGGIYGYTF.

The chain employs TRBV11-2 and TRBJ1-3; D is ambiguous. The V end lost 2 bases, the J end lost 7 bases, and 9 bases lay between the germline ends. Looked up from germline, CDR1 is SGHAT and CDR2 is FQNNGV. This CDR3 is built from 13 residues. The CDR3 here is CASSLTVGNTIYF. CDR3 nucleotide sequence: TGTGCCAGCAGCTTAACGGTGGGGAACACCATATATTTT.